Below, 19 T cell receptor beta chains from the same sample are listed, as sequenced in a study of radiation and T cells in renal cell carcinoma. This sample's time point: baseline pretreatment blood. Noted treatment: 15 Gy SBRT to primary tumor, nephrectomy 4 weeks later. Sequenced by immunoSEQ multiplex PCR; TCRdb stores in-frame clones only, minus some. Of 150,000 or so clones listed, around 90% were seen once; the top ten hold 4.1%. The sample was blood, taken from a patient whose treatment included radiotherapy and nephrectomy. These receptors were taken from a woman between 65 and 79 years old with renal cell carcinoma.

This clone was seen only a few times. This sequence joins TRBV30 and TRBJ1-1, with D possibly TRBD1 on 5 matching bases. CDR1 and CDR2 from the germline V gene are GTSNPN and SVGIG (reference sequence). V lost 7 bases to trimming and J lost 1 base, with 13 bases between them. The CDR3 has 13 residues. CDR3 loop: CAFTYTGNTEAFF. In DNA form, the CDR3 reads TGTGCCTTTACCTACACAGGGAACACTGAAGCTTTCTTT.

J is TRBJ2-2 and V is TRBV4-2, with 11 bases that match TRBD2. CDR3 length: 17 residues. Germline assignment: CDR1 LGHNA and CDR2 YNFKEQ. Losses at the gene ends were 1 base for V and 6 bases for J; bases not matched to a gene: 7. The CDR3, as DNA: TGTGCCAGCAGCCAAGCCCCGACTAGCGGGGTTCCCGGGGAGCTGTTTTTT. Translated: CASSQAPTSGVPGELFF.

The genes are TRBV7-9 and TRBJ2-1; D gene uncertain. This CDR3 has 15 residues. V was clipped by 2 bases and J by 4 bases, with 12 bases between them. Per germline, CDR1 SEHNR and CDR2 FQNEAQ (reference sequence). CDR3 amino acids: CASSLMWTDYNEQFF. The CDR3, as DNA: TGTGCCAGCAGCTTAATGTGGACCGATTACAATGAGCAGTTCTTC. Using reference TRBV7-9 and TRBJ2-1 for the parts outside the CDR3, the full variable domain is DTGVSQNPRHKITKRGQNVTFRCDPISEHNRLYWYRQTLGQGPEFLTYFQNEAQLEKSRLLSDRFSAERPKGSFSTLEIQRTEQGDSAMYLCASSLMWTDYNEQFFGPGTRLTVL.

V and J are TRBV7-2 and TRBJ2-5, with unresolved D. The CDR3 is made up of 13 amino acids. Germline V gene sequence: CDR1 SGHTA, CDR2 FQGNSA. The ends were cut back, 0 bases at V and 9 bases at J, with 11 bases in the middle. In DNA, the CDR3 is TGTGCCAGCAGCTTAGCGATAGAGCAGGCCCAGTACTTC. Protein sequence: CASSLAIEQAQYF.

The V call is TRBV28, the J call TRBJ2-3; TRBD1 aligns across 8 bases. Germline lookup yields CDR1 MDHEN and CDR2 SYDVKM. V lost 4 bases and J lost 1; bases outside the gene matches: 4. The CDR3 extends over 15 amino acids. CDR3 amino acids: CASSSSGQGTDTQYF. DNA for the CDR3: TGTGCCAGCAGTTCGTCGGGACAGGGCACAGATACGCAGTATTTT.

The chain has TRBV14 and TRBJ2-7, with 10 bases that match TRBD1. Germline CDR1 SGHDN, CDR2 FVKESK. The J segment lost 0 bases and the V segment lost 5 bases, leaving 7 bases of the junction unmatched. The CDR3 is 16 residues long. In DNA, the CDR3 is TGTGCCAGCAGCTATCAGGACAGGGGGAGCTCCTACGAGCAGTACTTC. Encoded protein: CASSYQDRGSSYEQYF.

The J gene is TRBJ1-4, the V gene TRBV30; a possible D gene is TRBD1 (5 bases). The CDR3 extends over 13 amino acids. Trimming stripped 2 bases from V and 5 bases from J, with 9 bases between. Germline assignment: CDR1 GTSNPN and CDR2 SVGIG (reference sequence). CDR3 sequence: CAWSSGLNEKLFF. CDR3 DNA: TGTGCCTGGAGTTCGGGGCTGAATGAAAAACTGTTTTTT.

The chain uses TRBV14 and TRBJ2-2; D ambiguous. V was cut by 5 bases and J by 4 bases, with 23 bases left in between. The CDR3 extends over 18 amino acids. Per the germline V gene, CDR1 is SGHDN and CDR2 is FVKESK. The CDR3 DNA follows: TGTGCCAGCAGCGCTAGACTCACGGGTTTGCTCGGCACCGGGGAGCTGTTTTTT. Its protein is CASSARLTGLLGTGELFF.

This clone appeared a single time. The chain has TRBV28 and TRBJ2-7; possibly TRBD1 for D (6 bases). V lost 6 bases and J 1 base, leaving 10 bases between the germline ends. The CDR3 extends over 13 amino acids. Germline values: CDR1 MDHEN, CDR2 SYDVKM. The CDR3 protein is CASRTGQSYEQYF. The CDR3 DNA reads TGTGCCAGCAGGACTGGACAGTCCTACGAGCAGTACTTC. The entire variable domain, with the rest obtained from reference TRBV28 and TRBJ2-7, is as follows: DVKVTQSSRYLVKRTGEKVFLECVQDMDHENMFWYRQDPGLGLRLIYFSYDVKMKEKGDIPEGYSVSREKKERFSLILESASTNQTSMYLCASRTGQSYEQYFGPGTRLTVT.

The chain carries TRBV13 and TRBJ2-2; D perhaps matches TRBD2 (6 bases). Germline loops: CDR1 PRHDT, CDR2 FYEKMQ (reference sequence). CDR3 size: 15 residues. Trimming left V 0 bases short and J 6 bases short, with 11 bases between. As DNA, the CDR3 is TGTGCCAGCAGCTTAGGCCTAAGGGAGGCCGGGGAGCTGTTTTTT. Its protein product is CASSLGLREAGELFF.

This chain connects TRBV6-5 to TRBJ2-3; TRBD2 matches at 10 bases. J lost 2 bases, V lost 4 bases, and 6 bases had no gene match. CDR1 and CDR2 (germline): MNHEY, SVGAGI. This CDR3 is 16 amino acids long. Written as DNA, the CDR3 is TGTGCCAGCAGTTCCCTACTAGCGGGGCACACAGATACGCAGTATTTT. The encoded protein is CASSSLLAGHTDTQYF.

V is TRBV23-1 and J is TRBJ1-3, with 12 positions matching TRBD1. TRBV23-1 is an ORF; its function is uncertain. The ends lost 0 bases at V and 4 bases at J; junction bases unmatched: 10. The CDR3 length is 19 residues. For the CDR3, the DNA is TGCGCCAGCAGTCAATCGCAACGGGGACAGGGGGCCCGAGGAAACACCATATATTTT. Its translation is CASSQSQRGQGARGNTIYF.

This chain connects TRBV7-8 to TRBJ1-2; 8 bases line up with TRBD1. CDR1 SGHVS and CDR2 FQNEAQ come from the germline V gene. CDR3 size: 16 residues. V lost 4 bases, J lost 5 bases, and 12 bases stayed unmatched. DNA of the CDR3: TGTGCCAGCAGCTACCCCCAGGGGGCAGGTGGATATGGCTACACCTTC. Amino acid sequence: CASSYPQGAGGYGYTF.

The rearrangement links TRBV5-6 to TRBJ1-4, with 7 bases aligning to TRBD1. This CDR3 comprises 14 residues. V was clipped by 4 bases and J by 4 bases; unmatched bases: 4. Germline CDR1 and CDR2: SGHDT and YYEEEE. This CDR3 reads CASSAGQLNEKLFF. The CDR3, as DNA: TGTGCCAGCAGCGCGGGACAGCTTAATGAAAAACTGTTTTTT.

The chain couples TRBV5-1 to TRBJ2-3; 8 bases line up with TRBD1. The ends lost 1 base at V and 3 bases at J; junction bases unmatched: 7. Looked up from germline, CDR1 is SGHRS and CDR2 is YFSETQ. CDR3 size: 16 residues. CDR3 sequence: CASSLMAGGSTDTQYF. The CDR3 DNA follows: TGCGCCAGCAGCTTGATGGCAGGGGGCTCGACAGATACGCAGTATTTT.

This sequence joins TRBV7-2 and TRBJ2-7, with TRBD1 as a possible D gene (5 bases). Trimming removed 6 bases from V and 3 bases from J, with 12 bases in between. This CDR3 spans 13 amino acids. Germline CDR1 reads SGHTA; CDR2 reads FQGNSA. CDR3 DNA sequence: TGTGCCAGCAGTCCAACAGGAATCTACGAGCAGTACTTC. Its translation is CASSPTGIYEQYF. The variable domain in full, completed from reference TRBV7-2 and TRBJ2-7, reads GAGVSQSPSNKVTEKGKDVELRCDPISGHTALYWYRQSLGQGLEFLIYFQGNSAPDKSGLPSDRFSAERTGGSVSTLTIQRTQQEDSAVYLCASSPTGIYEQYFGPGTRLTVT.

In its sample, this clone was seen once. The chain joins TRBV30 to TRBJ1-4, with 9 bases identical to TRBD1. Trimming took 3 bases from V and 7 from J; bases not matched to a gene: 6. Germline V gene lookup returns CDR1 GTSNPN and CDR2 SVGIG (reference sequence). There are 14 residues in the CDR3. The CDR3 nucleotides are TGTGCCTGGAGCGCCGGGACAGGGAGTGAAAAACTGTTTTTT. As protein: CAWSAGTGSEKLFF.

J is TRBJ2-6 and V is TRBV5-1, with 10 nucleotides matching TRBD1. The junction had 9 bases not matched to a gene; V was cut back by 3 bases and J by 0 bases. The CDR3 contains 19 residues. Germline CDR1 SGHRS, CDR2 YFSETQ. CDR3 protein: CASSWSRDRGPSGANVLTF. The CDR3 bases are TGCGCCAGCAGCTGGAGCCGGGACAGGGGCCCCTCTGGGGCCAACGTCCTGACTTTC. Full variable domain (outside the CDR3, taken from reference TRBV5-1 and TRBJ2-6): KAGVTQTPRYLIKTRGQQVTLSCSPISGHRSVSWYQQTPGQGLQFLFEYFSETQRNKGNFPGRFSGRQFSNSRSEMNVSTLELGDSALYLCASSWSRDRGPSGANVLTFGAGSRLTVL.

This clone was picked up a small number of times. The gene calls are TRBV6-1 and TRBJ2-7, with TRBD1 matching over 9 bases. The CDR3 contains 15 residues. The germline V gene encodes CDR1 MNHNS and CDR2 SASEGT. V trimming: 7 bases; J trimming: 1 base; junction bases outside the gene matches: 8. The CDR3 region has the DNA TGTGCCAGCACCTTAGGACAGGGGAGGTCCTACGAGCAGTACTTC. This encodes CASTLGQGRSYEQYF.